The T cell receptor beta chain under discussion was sequenced for a study of regulatory T cells in long-lasting Graves disease. V dropped 3 bases and J dropped 7 bases, with 13 bases sitting between them. CDR1 is MNHEY and CDR2 is SMNVEV in the germline V gene (reference sequence). The CDR3 is 14 amino acids. Researchers made TCR beta libraries by using iRepertoire HTBI primers and running Arm-PCR on CDR3 regions. TCRdb called the multiplex PCR reads again in MiXCR, with one record for every CDR3 protein. The sample carries 440,000 or so distinct CDR3 sequences, about 17% recorded once. This clonotype was picked up many times. The time point is: newly diagnosed GD, antithyroid drugs for less than 3 months. PBMC RNA served as the TCR library source. The same data also contributed to another study, on T cells in Graves' hyperthyroidism and ophthalmopathy.

Sequenced material: peripheral blood mononuclear cells (PBMCs), taken at new diagnosis, from a patient treated with antithyroid drugs. The genes are TRBV27 and TRBJ2-1, with D possibly being TRBD2 (6 bases). The TCR originated in a woman aged 25-40 years with Graves disease. The CDR3 loop is CASSFTPGGNEQFF. The CDR3 coding sequence is TGTGCCAGCAGTTTTACTCCCGGAGGGAATGAGCAGTTCTTC.